A selection of T cell receptor beta chains follows, all from one sample in a study of blood T cell repertoires in COVID-19. Only in-frame clones appear in the TCRdb table, and some are missing; sequencing was by immunoSEQ multiplex PCR. Of 200,000 to 250,000 clones in the sample, more than 75% were seen once. Sequenced: peripheral blood. These receptors came from a middle-aged man with acute or convalescent COVID-19. CDR3s include the opening cysteine and the closing phenylalanine or tryptophan. Fields, in order: D gene, clone size, J gene, V gene, CDR3 protein, CDR3 DNA. D genes are given only for firm matches. Rows give clone size only sometimes, using once, few, many, or a class for an expanded clone.

TRBD1,-,TRBJ1-2,TRBV9,CASSLSPGTGYGYTF,TGTGCCAGCAGCTTAAGTCCCGGGACAGGGTACGGCTACACCTTC
-,-,TRBJ2-7,TRBV5-6,CASSSGSSYEQYF,TGTGCCAGCAGCTCAGGGTCGTCATACGAGCAGTACTTC
-,once,TRBJ2-3,TRBV24-1,CATSVGAPSTDTQYF,TGTGCCACCAGTGTGGGGGCCCCTAGCACAGATACGCAGTATTTT
-,-,TRBJ1-3,TRBV5-1,CASSPGTDGNTIYF,TGCGCCAGCAGCCCAGGGACTGATGGAAACACCATATATTTT
-,once,TRBJ1-1,TRBV7-6,CASSTRGSPWEVNTEAFF,TGTGCCAGCAGCACCCGGGGGTCTCCGTGGGAGGTCAACACTGAAGCTTTCTTT
-,-,TRBJ1-1,TRBV20-1,CSALQAEGAFF,TGCAGTGCTCTACAGGCGGAGGGGGCTTTCTTT
-,-,TRBJ1-1,TRBV5-4,CASSLVIDRLSLKGTEAFF,TGTGCCAGCAGCTTGGTAATAGACAGGTTAAGTTTAAAGGGCACTGAAGCTTTCTTT
TRBD1,few,TRBJ1-2,TRBV7-2,CASSFDRGSGGYTF,TGTGCCAGCAGCTTTGACAGGGGCTCAGGCGGCTACACCTTC
-,-,TRBJ1-4,TRBV28,CASSSIGATNEKLFF,TGTGCCAGCAGTTCTATCGGGGCAACTAATGAAAAACTGTTTTTT
TRBD2,-,TRBJ2-2,TRBV3-1/TRBV3-2,CASNPTSGGTGELFF,TGTGCCAGCAACCCGACTAGCGGGGGCACCGGGGAGCTGTTTTTT
-,once,TRBJ1-1,TRBV11-3,CASSYRGTEAFF,TGTGCCAGCAGCTACCGGGGAACTGAAGCTTTCTTT
-,-,TRBJ1-6,TRBV30,CAWYPQRARNNSPLHF,TGTGCCTGGTATCCACAGAGGGCTAGGAATAATTCACCCCTCCACTTT
-,-,TRBJ1-4,TRBV19,CASSMAGFDEKLFF,TGTGCCAGTAGTATGGCAGGGTTTGATGAAAAACTGTTTTTT
-,-,TRBJ2-1,TRBV5-4,CASSLVAAHNEQFF,TGTGCCAGCAGCTTGGTAGCTGCTCACAATGAGCAGTTCTTC